Below are 4 T cell receptor beta chains sequenced from a single sample in a study. MiXCR, run by TCRdb on the 5' RACE reads, gives a single entry per CDR3 protein. The table records tens of thousands of distinct CDR3 sequences, 25% to 35% of them present only once. The specimen sequenced was tumor-infiltrating memory CD4+ T cells sorted from the breast tumor. Subset described: memory CD4+ T cells, CD4+CD45RO+CD25-. These receptors were collected from a female donor with breast cancer.

The chain uses TRBV6-6 and TRBJ2-7, with 11 nucleotides matching TRBD1. CDR1 and CDR2 (germline): MNHNY, SVGAGI (reference sequence). V shed 5 bases, J shed 2 bases, and the junction held 8 bases outside the gene matches. CDR3 length equals 16 residues. The CDR3 DNA reads as TGTGCCAGCAGTCTCCGTCCGGGACAGGGGGCCTACGAGCAGTACTTC. It encodes CASSLRPGQGAYEQYF.

V gene TRBV14 combines with J gene TRBJ1-1; D uncertain. This CDR3 contains 13 residues. Per the germline V gene, CDR1 is SGHDN and CDR2 is FVKESK. Trimming took 0 bases from V and 1 from J, leaving 3 bases between them. The CDR3 is CASSQDSNTEAFF. The CDR3, as DNA: TGTGCCAGCAGCCAAGATTCGAACACTGAAGCTTTCTTT. Using reference TRBV14 and TRBJ1-1 for the parts outside the CDR3, the full variable domain is EAGVTQFPSHSVIEKGQTVTLRCDPISGHDNLYWYRRVMGKEIKFLLHFVKESKQDESGMPNNRFLAERTGGTYSTLKVQPAELEDSGVYFCASSQDSNTEAFFGQGTRLTVV.

This chain joins TRBV5-1 and TRBJ2-7, with 8 bases aligning to TRBD1. The CDR3 loop spans 15 amino acids. V lost 3 bases to trimming and J lost 5 bases; unmatched junction nucleotides: 10. CDR1 is SGHRS and CDR2 is YFSETQ in the germline V gene. The CDR3 DNA reads as TGCGCCAGCAGCTCAAATCAGGGGGCTATCCACGAGCAGTACTTC. It codes for CASSSNQGAIHEQYF.

V usage is TRBV3-1 and J usage is TRBJ1-1; TRBD1 is a possible D gene (5 bases). The CDR3 totals 14 residues. Germline V CDR1 and CDR2: LGHDT, YNNKEL (reference sequence). Trimming stripped 5 bases from V and 4 bases from J, with 14 bases between. The CDR3 sequence: CASSSQGWITEAFF. Here the CDR3 DNA reads TGTGCCAGCAGCTCGCAGGGATGGATCACTGAAGCTTTCTTT.